This passage covers 3 T cell receptor beta chains from one sample sequenced in a study of T cell repertoires in cytomegalovirus infection (dated by TCRdb to about 2019). What the treatment or condition label conveys for this sample: in vitro stimulation with specific CMV peptide epitopes to enrich CMV-specific T cells. These reads were obtained on an Illumina HiSeq 1500. TCRdb reanalyzed the raw reads on its own, using fastp at Q25 for trimming and MiXCR for clone calling, and kept in-frame beta chains. Every CDR3 protein is listed once, alongside the most common genes and DNA of its rows. The sample data list fewer than 1,000,000 distinct CDR3 sequences, and around 32% of these were observed just once. About 14% of the sample is in the top ten clones. No cognate antigen is known for these TCRs. The sequenced sample was cultured CD8+ T cells from PBMCs, obtained from culture after CMV antigen stimulation. These receptor sequences come from a human donor in good health (CMV status not recorded). Some clones in this sample may be carry-over from other donors' samples.

Comments on this clonotype: At one boundary the junction diverges from the germline segment, which might be a read error. Here the CDR3 reads CASSLSWTGNYGYTF. The CDR3 bases are TGTGCCAGCAGTCTATCCTGGACAGGGAACTATGGCTACACCTTC. V and J are TRBV27 and TRBJ1-2; 8 bases line up with TRBD1. The CDR3 loop spans 15 amino acids. Germline-derived CDR1 and CDR2 are MNHEY and SMNVEV (reference sequence).

The V call is TRBV2, the J call TRBJ1-1; D is unclear. This CDR3 has 15 amino acids. Trimming cost V 2 bases and J 0 bases, with 10 bases left between them. Germline V lookup: CDR1 SNHLY, CDR2 FYNNEI. CDR3 DNA: TGTGCCAGCAGTGAATATGGGCAGGTGAACACTGAAGCTTTCTTT. Its protein is CASSEYGQVNTEAFF.

V and J are TRBV2 and TRBJ1-1; unclear D gene. V dropped 2 bases and J dropped 2 bases, with 12 bases sitting between them. The CDR3 has 15 residues. The germline CDR1 and CDR2 sequences are SNHLY and FYNNEI. CDR3 in DNA: TGTGCCAGCAGTGAATCCCTTTCACCAAACACTGAAGCTTTCTTT. Protein product: CASSESLSPNTEAFF.